Included here is one T cell receptor beta chain sequence, with context. Its antigen is not known. Germline V gives CDR1 GTSNPN, CDR2 SVGIG (reference sequence). V was clipped by 3 bases and J by 6 bases; unmatched bases: 8. The CDR3 is 13 residues long. TCRdb keeps only in-frame clones here, not all; method: immunoSEQ multiplex PCR. The table has around 70,000 clones, about nine tenths seen once. The data stem from a study of radiotherapy plus CTLA-4 blockade in lung cancer. Focal radiation and CTLA-4 blockade (ipilimumab) were tested in chemo-refractory metastatic non-small-cell lung cancer patients. Points from the study as a whole: Per reports, early blood T cell clone dynamics, plus interferon-beta, forecast response most strongly. Among blood TCR repertoires after radiotherapy plus ipilimumab, tumor-derived clones expanded.

The source material was peripheral blood, sampled from a patient treated with radiotherapy plus ipilimumab. V and J are TRBV30 and TRBJ2-7; 7 nucleotides line up with TRBD2. This TCR came from a human donor with non-small cell lung cancer that progressed on radiotherapy plus ipilimumab. The CDR3: CAWRATGGGEQYF. The CDR3 DNA is TGTGCCTGGAGAGCCACTGGGGGGGGCGAGCAGTACTTC.